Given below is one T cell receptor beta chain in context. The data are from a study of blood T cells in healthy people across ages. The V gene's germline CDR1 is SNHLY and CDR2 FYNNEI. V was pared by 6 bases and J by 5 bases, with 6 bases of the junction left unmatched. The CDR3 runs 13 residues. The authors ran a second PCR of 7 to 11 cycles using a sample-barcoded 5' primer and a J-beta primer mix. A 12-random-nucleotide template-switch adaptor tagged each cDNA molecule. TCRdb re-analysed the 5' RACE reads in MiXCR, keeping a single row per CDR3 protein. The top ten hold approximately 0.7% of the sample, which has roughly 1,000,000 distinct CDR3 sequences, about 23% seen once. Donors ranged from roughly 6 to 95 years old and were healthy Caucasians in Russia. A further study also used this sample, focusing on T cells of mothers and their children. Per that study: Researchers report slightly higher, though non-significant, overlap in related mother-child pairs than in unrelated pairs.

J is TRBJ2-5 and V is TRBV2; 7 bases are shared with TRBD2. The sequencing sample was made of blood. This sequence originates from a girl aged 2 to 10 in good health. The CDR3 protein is CASRDGLGETQYF. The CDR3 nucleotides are TGTGCCAGCAGGGACGGACTAGGGGAGACCCAGTACTTC.